The entry below gives a single T cell receptor beta chain sequence along with its context. Its antigen is still unknown. Within one base of it there is no much larger clone, and no base qualities were kept. This sample was included in a study of cytomegalovirus exposure and HLA in healthy donors (TCRdb year 2017). As for the study more broadly: In an earlier analysis of 450 to 750 of the donors, approximately 300 Gb of sequence data and some 120 million unique TCR beta sequences from about 190 million T cells were reported. Among the roughly 410 genotyped donors, roughly 80% belonged to the genetic ancestry cluster associated with self-reported Caucasian donors. Besides the first cohort of roughly 640 subjects, a separate validation cohort made up of around 120 different subjects was used. HLA typing included class I and class II loci at four-digit resolution. In a later genetic analysis, genome-wide SNP genotypes for about 65% of the roughly 670 donors were used, and that subset was treated as a discovery cohort. Donor age, sex, ethnicity and CMV serostatus were compiled together with the repertoire data. Roughly 300 gigabases of sequencing data and tens of millions of unique TCR sequences were included in an early release covering about 700 HLA-typed donors. Four or five DR-DQ haplotypes were handled as single units for association and clustering because linkage in the cohort was strong. To predict cytomegalovirus infection status, the study brought together high-throughput TCR immunosequencing, statistical association of individual TCRs with disease status, and machine learning. A later analysis re-examined previously published TCR beta repertoires from more than 650 donors and added high-resolution HLA genotyping to investigate patterns of TCR occurrence. The number of typed donors differed by locus: roughly 629-640 for A, B, C, DRB1 and DQB1; approximately 530 for DQA1; 606 for DPA1; and 400 to 480 for DPB1. The study profiled the T cell repertoires of hundreds of subjects by immunosequencing and related them to cytomegalovirus serostatus. The later analysis used no new phenotypic data to find candidate immune exposures, relying instead on TCR beta sequences and their occurrence across donors. On average, roughly 250,000 unique TCR beta nucleotide sequences were sequenced per donor among a few hundred genotyped donors of the cohort, with 15% to 20% of those sequences being non-productive. Every repertoire in the discovery cohort had been generated on one and the same sequencing platform. To decide whether each TCR beta V gene segment behaved as functional or pseudogenic, an earlier analysis of over 500 of the donors relied on high-throughput TCR beta sequencing. The study was designed to test whether signatures of past pathogen exposure could be identified by cataloging public T cell receptors. What the work shows at the level of the full study, not this receptor alone: Linkage disequilibrium might explain the correlated functional status among segregating V segments, but an unknown experimental factor could not be ruled out. The classifier was reported to diagnose cytomegalovirus status with high specificity and sensitivity in both the original cohort and the validation cohort. For the cohort, immune exposure information was limited to CMV serostatus. Only TCR beta chains were sequenced in this cohort, and the absence of alpha or paired-chain data limited detectable features. A cluster of highly shared sequence variants was judged likely to be a technical artifact of the sequencing pipeline. In an earlier analysis of a few hundred of the donors, most TCR beta V segments were observed in productive rearrangements about 90% or about 30% of the time, broadly matching IMGT annotations. In the study, approximately 150 TCR beta chains were listed as associated with cytomegalovirus. According to the authors, the approach could potentially be generalized to other disease states and immunological phenotypes. While some public TCRs were present in many individuals, most TCR sequences turned up only very rarely across donors. When HLA alleles, especially DR and DQ, strongly co-occurred, attributing TCR associations to individual alleles was difficult. Sequencing depth was assumed to be roughly uniform across donors in the presence/absence analyses, though that assumption may not hold. According to a later analysis, most CMV-associated TCR beta chains appeared to be HLA-restricted, and the HLA associations seemed to be driven largely by CMV exposure. Some IMGT-functional V segments, including TRBV6-2 and TRBV6-3, could not be distinguished by the 87-base-pair reads and were therefore excluded. In a later analysis, HLA-associated TCR beta chains were found to be more clonally expanded and to have lower generation probabilities than equally common non-associated chains. A later analysis found that TCR association rates varied across HLA loci, with DRB1 alleles showing the most associated TCRs and HLA-C alleles the fewest. A later genetic analysis reported fewer N-insertions in productive TCRs among donors in an Asian-associated ancestry cluster than the approximately 670-donor mean. The earlier analysis of about 600 of the donors excluded about 16 rarely observed V segments, including chromosome 9 orphons, because counts were too low. In a later analysis, several top co-occurrence clusters were reported to appear linked to parvovirus B19, influenza, CMV and Epstein-Barr virus. V-gene and J-gene trimming of TCR beta chains was associated with a missense DCLRE1C variant in a later genetic analysis, and the association was replicated in an independent cohort. A further reported finding was that TCR beta sequences accurately predicted the HLA-A and HLA-B alleles for most subjects in the first cohort. In vitro tests confirmed that a few of the cytomegalovirus-associated TCR beta chains recognize cytomegalovirus antigens. Specific HLA alleles were associated with 15,000 to 20,000 TCR beta sequences at a false discovery rate of 0.05 in a later analysis. Because some donors lacked HLA typing at each locus, the association tests relied only on the typed subset.

The receptor library was made with the immunoSEQ multiplex PCR assay. For the multiplex PCR, a mixture combining 60 forward primers for TCR Vbeta segments and 13 reverse primers for TCR Jbeta segments was used. A multiplex PCR assay on genomic DNA amplified the CDR3 region of rearranged TCR beta genes. Amplified TCR beta libraries were sequenced as 87-base-pair reads on the Illumina HiSeq System. Processing in the source paper ran as follows. A later analysis counted tens of millions of unique TCR beta chains across the 550 to 800 repertoires, and around 9.9 million of these chains were shared by at least two donors. A nearest-neighbor algorithm error-corrected the raw reads and collapsed the reads into unique sequences, merging closely related sequences to remove PCR and sequencing errors. V, D and J gene segments were assigned by aligning CDR3 sequences to IMGT reference sequences. Each retained sequence needed at least a six-nucleotide match to both a V gene segment and a J gene segment. Rearrangements were classified as productive when the CDR3 lacked stop codons and remained in frame with V and J, and all other rearrangements were classified as non-productive. CDR3 was defined by IMGT convention, running from the second conserved V-encoded cysteine to the conserved J-encoded phenylalanine. Sequences without an unambiguous match to a single V gene segment were excluded from the earlier analysis of over 500 of the donors. In an earlier analysis of 587 of the donors, V segments were called functional above 56.7% productive rearrangements and were called segregating when the between-donor standard deviation exceeded 5%. A statistical classification framework was developed to diagnose cytomegalovirus status using the catalog of TCR beta chain sequences. In a later analysis, V and J genes were assigned by comparing TCR nucleotide sequences against IMGT/GENE-DB human TR gene sequences. The TCRdist pipeline was used in a later analysis to assign CDR3 sequences and most-parsimonious VDJ recombination scenarios. In a later analysis, every TCR beta chain was defined by the combination of its CDR3 amino acid sequence and its V-gene family, and reads without a unique V-gene family were dropped. To address suspected cross-contamination and a sequencing artifact, a later analysis removed over 500 highly shared, low-generation-probability nucleotide sequences. For each public chain, a later analysis derived a clonal expansion index from normalized ranks of inferred template counts within each repertoire. In a later analysis, generation probabilities were computed with a VDJ recombination model fitted to out-of-frame rearrangements, and the resulting probabilities were checked against IGoR. In a later analysis, TCR-TCR, TCR-HLA and TCR-CMV co-occurrence was scored with hypergeometric tests, and a repertoire-size bias correction was applied to TCR pairs. False discovery rates were estimated in a later analysis by permuting HLA or CMV assignments 20 times. In a later analysis, co-occurring TCRs were grouped using DBSCAN, with TCRdist sequence similarity added in when clustering inside HLA-allele-positive subsets. For co-occurrence clustering, repertoires with fewer than 30,000 or more than 120,000 public chains were excluded, along with a handful of repertoires with anomalous nucleotide sharing. Held by TCRdb, this immuneACCESS table contains in-frame sequences only and omits some clones. Under half of the omission traces to an unresolved V gene where checked; the cause of the rest is unknown. Clone size and V and J calls were adopted from that table, with D and trimming inferred from the DNA. Present in this sample are more than 150,000 clones, 70% to 80% of which were seen just once. The ten largest clonotypes hold around 1.5% of the sample.

The cohort was made up of 500 to 850 healthy bone marrow donors. At the time of sampling, all cohort members were nominally healthy, though unrecorded immune exposures were likely present. The donor tested CMV seronegative and was one of the 352 seronegative cohort members. A peripheral blood sample was collected from each donor, and TCR beta sequencing was performed on peripheral blood mononuclear cells. Genomic DNA extraction from the blood cell samples was performed with the Qiagen DNeasy Blood Extraction Kit. From the germline V gene, CDR1 is SGHRS and CDR2 is YFSETQ. Inclusive of the bounding cysteine and phenylalanine, the CDR3 is 14 residues long. Just the 42-base CDR3 DNA is kept, in frame starting at base 1. For this chain, trimming is 2 bases at the V end and 6 bases at the J end, and the number of junction bases without a gene match is 4.

The V and J genes are TRBV5-1 and TRBJ2-1; 8 nucleotides in the junction match TRBD1. The source of this sequence is a man aged 18 to 29 in good health and CMV-seronegative. The sequencing sample was made of PBMCs. The nucleotide sequence is given as TGCGCCAGCAGCTTAAACGGACAGGGCAATGAGCAGTTCTTC. Translated, it gives CASSLNGQGNEQFF.